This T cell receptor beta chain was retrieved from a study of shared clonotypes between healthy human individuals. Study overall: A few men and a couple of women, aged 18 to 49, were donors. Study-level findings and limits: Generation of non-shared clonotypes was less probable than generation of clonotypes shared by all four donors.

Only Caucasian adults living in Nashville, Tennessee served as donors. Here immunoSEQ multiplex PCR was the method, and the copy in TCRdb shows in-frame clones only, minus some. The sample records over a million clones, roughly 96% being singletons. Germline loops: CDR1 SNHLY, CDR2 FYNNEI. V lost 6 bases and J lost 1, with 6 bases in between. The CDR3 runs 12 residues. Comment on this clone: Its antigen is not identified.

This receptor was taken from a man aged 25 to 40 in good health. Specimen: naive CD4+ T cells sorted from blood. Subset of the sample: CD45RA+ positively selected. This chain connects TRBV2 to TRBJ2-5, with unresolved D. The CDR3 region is CASRSPQETQYF. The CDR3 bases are TGTGCCAGCAGATCCCCCCAAGAGACCCAGTACTTC.